These 6 T cell receptor beta chains share one sample of origin, sequenced in a study of cytomegalovirus exposure and HLA in healthy donors. Use of 60 Vbeta and 13 Jbeta primers characterized the PCR. Profiled with immunoSEQ multiplex PCR; TCRdb holds only in-frame clones, not every one. Of some 160,000 clones listed, around 80% are singletons. Source material: PBMCs. All receptors come from a male donor in good health and CMV-seropositive.

The chain recombines TRBV6-6 with TRBJ2-1; the match to TRBD2 covers 10 bases. V lost 6 bases and J lost 4; bases outside the gene matches: 6. CDR1 and CDR2 (germline): MNHNY, SVGAGI (reference sequence). This CDR3 has 15 residues. The CDR3 sequence is CASRPSGREYNEQFF. The CDR3 nucleotides read TGTGCCAGCAGGCCGAGCGGGAGGGAGTACAATGAGCAGTTCTTC.

This clone was counted only a few times. This chain connects TRBV28 to TRBJ2-7; weak D call: TRBD1 (6 bases). V was pared by 10 bases and J by 0 bases, with 13 bases between. Germline assignment: CDR1 MDHEN and CDR2 SYDVKM. CDR3 length equals 13 residues. CDR3 protein: CATLQGSSYEQYF. The CDR3 DNA reads TGTGCCACCCTACAGGGAAGCTCCTACGAGCAGTACTTC.

This clone has just a few counts. The V and J genes are TRBV5-6 and TRBJ2-5; D gene ambiguous. Germline values: CDR1 SGHDT, CDR2 YYEEEE. The CDR3 covers 11 residues. Trimming left V 3 bases short and J 5 bases short, with 5 bases between. The DNA for the CDR3 is TGTGCCAGCAGCTGGGCGGAGACCCAGTACTTC. Translation: CASSWAETQYF.

The V call is TRBV19, the J call TRBJ2-2; no reliable D call. The germline V gene encodes CDR1 LNHDA and CDR2 SQIVND (reference sequence). The CDR3 is 14 amino acids. Trimming cost V 4 bases and J 5 bases, with 11 bases left between them. The CDR3 here is CASSTPPRTGELFF. The CDR3 coding sequence is TGTGCCAGTAGTACCCCCCCACGGACCGGGGAGCTGTTTTTT.

The chain couples TRBV2 to TRBJ1-4, with 9 nucleotides matching TRBD1. Trimming at V came to 5 bases and at J to 6 bases, leaving 7 bases not matched to a gene. This CDR3 is 15 amino acids long. Per the germline V gene, CDR1 is SNHLY and CDR2 is FYNNEI. CDR3 nucleotides: TGTGCCAGCAGTATTGACAGGGGGGGGCATGAAAAACTGTTTTTT. This translates into CASSIDRGGHEKLFF.

This sequence joins TRBV11-3 and TRBJ1-2; the D gene is possibly TRBD1 (6 bases). The V gene's germline CDR1 is SGHNT and CDR2 YENEEA. The germline V and J ends were trimmed by 5 bases and 5 bases, with 15 bases remaining between them. The CDR3 is made up of 14 amino acids. The CDR3 DNA reads as TGTGCCAGCAGCCCACAGGGAGAAGGGTATGGCTACACCTTC. As protein: CASSPQGEGYGYTF.